The rows below give T cell receptor beta chains drawn from one sample of a study of cytomegalovirus exposure and HLA in healthy donors. The repertoire was sequenced with immunoSEQ multiplex PCR; TCRdb's copy has only in-frame clones and lacks some. This table holds 110,000 to 150,000 clones, 78% found once. Sequenced: PBMCs. The source of these receptors is a male donor in good health and CMV-seronegative. The CDR3 runs from the conserved cysteine through the conserved F or W. The order of the fields is J gene, clone size, CDR3 length, D gene, V gene, CDR3 DNA, CDR3 protein. D genes are given only for firm matches. Clone size is shown for a subset of rows, as once, few, many or a class of expanded clone.

>TRBJ1-2|NA|12|NA|TRBV27
TGTGCCAGCAGCCCGGGAGGGTATGGCTACACCTTC
CASSPGGYGYTF
>TRBJ2-5|NA|14|NA|TRBV14
TGTGCCAGCAGCCAAGATTGGGCCACGGAGACCCAGTACTTC
CASSQDWATETQYF
>TRBJ2-1|NA|14|NA|TRBV4-2
TGTGCCAGCACCCCAAGGCAGGCTTACAATGAGCAGTTCTTC
CASTPRQAYNEQFF
>TRBJ2-7|NA|14|TRBD1|TRBV18
TGTGCCAGCTCACCGAGACAGGGGCCTTACGAGCAGTACTTC
CASSPRQGPYEQYF
>TRBJ2-3|NA|14|TRBD2|TRBV14
TGTGCCAGCAGCCTCGGACTAGCGGGAGATACGCAGTATTTT
CASSLGLAGDTQYF
>TRBJ2-5|NA|15|TRBD2|TRBV15
TGTGCCACCAGCACCGGCCTAGCGGGTGGGGAGACCCAGTACTTC
CATSTGLAGGETQYF
>TRBJ2-7|once|15|TRBD2|TRBV4-2
TGTGCCAGCAGCCAACGGGCGGGGGATTCCTACGAGCAGTACTTC
CASSQRAGDSYEQYF
>TRBJ1-5|few|17|TRBD1|TRBV15
TGTGCCACCAGCCCTCCGGGGGGACAGGGTGGTAATCAGCCCCAGCATTTT
CATSPPGGQGGNQPQHF
>TRBJ1-2|few|17|NA|TRBV4-1
TGCGCCAGCAGCCCCACCGGAACAGGGCCAACTAACTATGGCTACCCCTTC
CASSPTGTGPTNYGYPF
>TRBJ1-2|NA|15|NA|TRBV5-1
TGCGCCAGCAGCTTGGTGACGGCCGGGTCATCTGGCTACACCTTC
CASSLVTAGSSGYTF
>TRBJ2-7|NA|14|NA|TRBV19
TGTGCCAGTAGTAAAGACAGGAACTCCTACGAGCAGTACTTC
CASSKDRNSYEQYF
>TRBJ2-1|few|18|TRBD2|TRBV5-6
TGTGCCAGCAGTCCCGGACTAGCGGGAGGGTCACGGGTGAATGAGCAGTTCTTC
CASSPGLAGGSRVNEQFF
>TRBJ2-7|NA|14|NA|TRBV7-8
TGTGCCAGCAGCCCCCCAGGACTACCCAGGGTAGGGTACTTC
CASSPPGLPRVGYF
>TRBJ1-5|NA|15|NA|TRBV4-3
TGCGCCAGCAGCCAAAACTCGAATCCCTTTCAGCCCCAGCATTTT
CASSQNSNPFQPQHF
>TRBJ1-3|few|14|NA|TRBV5-1
TGCGCCAGCAGCCCTTTTAACTCTGGAAACACCATATATTTT
CASSPFNSGNTIYF
>TRBJ1-1|NA|13|NA|TRBV6-5
TGTGCCAGCAGTTATAACCGCCGAGGAGAAGCTTTCTTT
CASSYNRRGEAFF
>TRBJ2-1|NA|15|NA|TRBV18
TGTGCCAGCTCACCAAGCGGAAGCTCCTACAATGAGCAGTTCTTC
CASSPSGSSYNEQFF
>TRBJ1-1|NA|15|NA|TRBV5-6
TGTGCCAGCAGCTTGGTCAGGGGCCCGAACACTGAAGCTTTCTTT
CASSLVRGPNTEAFF
>TRBJ2-3|NA|15|NA|TRBV4-3
TGCCCCAGCAGCCCACAGGGCTTTCGCACAGATACGCAGTATTTT
CPSSPQGFRTDTQYF
>TRBJ2-5|NA|14|TRBD2|TRBV7-9
TGTGCCAGCAGGCCGGGACTAGCGGCGAAGACCCAGTACTTC
CASRPGLAAKTQYF
>TRBJ1-2|NA|15|NA|TRBV27
TGTGCCAGCAGTCATAGGGCGGGGACCAACTATGGCTACACCTTC
CASSHRAGTNYGYTF
>TRBJ1-1|NA|15|NA|TRBV6-1
TGTGCCAGCAGTGCACGCGAGACGGGGGACACTGAAGCTTTCTTT
CASSARETGDTEAFF
>TRBJ2-3|once|19|TRBD2|TRBV18
TGTGCCAGCTCACGTCAGGGACTAGCGGGAGGAGTCGGCACAGATACGCAGTATTTT
CASSRQGLAGGVGTDTQYF
>TRBJ2-7|NA|15|TRBD1|TRBV19
TGTGCCAGTAGTCCCACCCGACAGGGGTTCTACGAGCAGTACTTC
CASSPTRQGFYEQYF
>TRBJ1-2|NA|16|TRBD1|TRBV7-8
TGTGCCAGCAGCAGAGACGCCGGGACAGGGATCTATGGCTACACCTTC
CASSRDAGTGIYGYTF
>TRBJ2-3|NA|17|TRBD2|TRBV2
TGTGCCAGCAGCGTCACTAGCGGGGGGCCCGACACAGATACGCAGTATTTT
CASSVTSGGPDTDTQYF
>TRBJ2-7|once|14|TRBD2|TRBV11-2
TGTGCCAGCAGCCCAGCGGGAGAAAGGTACGAGCAGTACTTC
CASSPAGERYEQYF
>TRBJ1-4|few|15|NA|TRBV5-1
TGCGCCAGCAGCTTGGTAGGAGGGGCTAATGAAAAACTGTTTTTT
CASSLVGGANEKLFF
>TRBJ1-2|few|13|NA|TRBV6-1
TGTGCCAGCAGTGAGCTCGGGGGTTCCGGCTACACCTTC
CASSELGGSGYTF
>TRBJ1-1|NA|14|NA|TRBV7-9
TGTGCCAGCAGCTTCGGTACCTTGAACACTGAAGCTTTCTTT
CASSFGTLNTEAFF
>TRBJ1-6|NA|16|TRBD1|TRBV19
TGTGCCAGTAGTATAATACAGGGGGCGCAGCCTTCACCCCTCCACTTT
CASSIIQGAQPSPLHF
>TRBJ1-4|NA|14|TRBD1|TRBV11-2
TGTGCCAGCAGCTTAAACAGGGGGAGGGAAAAACTGTTTTTT
CASSLNRGREKLFF
>TRBJ2-3|NA|13|NA|TRBV30
TGTGCCTGGAGTGTCAGGGGCACAGATACGCAGTATTTT
CAWSVRGTDTQYF
>TRBJ2-7|once|8|NA|TRBV21-1
TGTGCCACCCCGGGGCAGTACTTC
CATPGQYF
>TRBJ2-7|NA|14|NA|TRBV19
TGTGCCAGTAGTCCCCCGGCAGCGCCCTACGAGCAGTACTTC
CASSPPAAPYEQYF
>TRBJ2-7|NA|14|NA|TRBV6-5
TGTGCCAGCAGTTACCGGGGGAGCTCCTACGAGCAGTACTTC
CASSYRGSSYEQYF
>TRBJ2-3|NA|18|TRBD1|TRBV19
TGTGCCAGTAGTGCTCCGGGCGGACAGGGGGCAAGCACAGATACGCAGTATTTT
CASSAPGGQGASTDTQYF
>TRBJ2-1|NA|17|TRBD2|TRBV11-2
TGTGCCAGCAGGGGGGGGTCGGGGGCTAGCGGGAACAATGAGCAGTTCTTC
CASRGGSGASGNNEQFF
>TRBJ1-3|once|17|NA|TRBV25-1
TGTGCCAGCAGTGAATACTTTAGGGGGAGACCTGGAAACACCATATATTTT
CASSEYFRGRPGNTIYF
>TRBJ1-2|NA|14|TRBD1|TRBV18
TGTGCCAGCTCACCCTCGGCAGGGGGTAACGGCTACACCTTC
CASSPSAGGNGYTF
>TRBJ1-3|once|14|NA|TRBV9
TGTGCCAGCAGCGGTCAGTTAGCGGGAAACACCATATATTTT
CASSGQLAGNTIYF
>TRBJ1-3|NA|14|TRBD1|TRBV6-1
TGTGCCAGCAGGGCCGGGACAGAAAGAAACACCATATATTTT
CASRAGTERNTIYF
>TRBJ1-2|NA|11|NA|TRBV20-1
TGCAGTGCTAGAGGGGGGGATGGCTACACCTTC
CSARGGDGYTF
>TRBJ2-5|few|14|NA|TRBV4-1
TGCGCCAGCAGCCAAGTCGGAGTTCAAGAGACCCAGTACTTC
CASSQVGVQETQYF
>TRBJ1-2|NA|12|NA|TRBV7-9
TGTGCCAGCAGCCCCCCTTCGAGTGGCTACACCTTC
CASSPPSSGYTF
>TRBJ2-2|NA|18|TRBD1|TRBV19
TGTGCCAGTAGTATAGTCGCCAACAGGGGTGACTCTTCCGGGGAGCTGTTTTTT
CASSIVANRGDSSGELFF
>TRBJ2-3|once|13|TRBD2|TRBV7-9
TGTGCCAGCAGCTTAGTAGAGGCGGGAGTGGGTTATTTT
CASSLVEAGVGYF
>TRBJ2-1|NA|16|NA|TRBV10-2
TGCGCCAGCGGACGCGGCGGCGGGCCCTCCTACAATGAGCAGTTCTTC
CASGRGGGPSYNEQFF
>TRBJ2-3|once|15|TRBD2|TRBV9
TGTGCCAGCAGCGCCAGCGGGGGCTACACAGATACGCAGTATTTT
CASSASGGYTDTQYF
>TRBJ1-6|NA|15|NA|TRBV4-2
TGTGCCAGCACCAAAAAGGACAGACCGAATTCACCCCTCCACTTT
CASTKKDRPNSPLHF